This TCR beta chain was captured by sequencing in a study of Graves' ophthalmopathy and Graves' hyperthyroidism. Whole-study findings and limits: A roughly 76% specificity and nearly 90% sensitivity were achieved by a 13-signature model that separated ophthalmopathy from stable hyperthyroidism.

RNA transcripts were the template, and TCR beta CDR3 regions were amplified from them. An opening RT-PCR round employed HTBI primers and preceded a second-round multiplex PCR. Each CDR3 protein gets one entry after TCRdb re-called the multiplex PCR reads with MiXCR. The repertoire consists of hundreds of thousands of distinct CDR3 sequences, with approximately 22% occurring once and the leading ten covering around 6.5%. Ophthalmopathy absent within 18 months of follow-up marked hyperthyroidism as stable. Clinical symptoms, serum thyroxine, TRAb, thyroid ultrasound and orbital computed tomography determined diagnosis. There are many counts of this clonotype. Its target is not known. The germline V gene has CDR1 MNHNS and CDR2 SASEGT. V dropped 4 bases and J dropped 1; count of bases not matched to a gene: 6. The CDR3 has 15 amino acids.

The V call is TRBV6-1, the J call TRBJ1-1; 7 nucleotides agree with TRBD1. This TCR was recovered from a woman younger than 35 with stable Graves' hyperthyroidism. Some clones in this sample may be carry-over from other donors' samples. The sample consisted of peripheral blood. This CDR3 reads CASSGGGTANTEAFF. CDR3 sequence (DNA): TGTGCCAGCAGTGGAGGGGGGACAGCGAACACTGAAGCTTTCTTT.